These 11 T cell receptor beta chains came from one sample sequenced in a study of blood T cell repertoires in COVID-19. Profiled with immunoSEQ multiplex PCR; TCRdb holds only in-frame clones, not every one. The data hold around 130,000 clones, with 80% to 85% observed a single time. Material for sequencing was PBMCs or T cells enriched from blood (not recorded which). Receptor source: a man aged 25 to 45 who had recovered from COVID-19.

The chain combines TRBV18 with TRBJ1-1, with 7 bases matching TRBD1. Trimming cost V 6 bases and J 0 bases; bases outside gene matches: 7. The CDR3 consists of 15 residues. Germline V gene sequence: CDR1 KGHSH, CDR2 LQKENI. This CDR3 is CASSKGQVMNTEAFF. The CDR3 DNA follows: TGTGCCAGCTCTAAAGGACAGGTTATGAACACTGAAGCTTTCTTT.

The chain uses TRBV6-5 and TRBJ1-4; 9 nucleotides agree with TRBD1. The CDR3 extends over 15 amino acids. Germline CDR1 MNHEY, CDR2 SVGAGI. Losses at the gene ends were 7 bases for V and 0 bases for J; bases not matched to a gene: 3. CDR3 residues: CASKQGAATNEKLFF. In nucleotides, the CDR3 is TGTGCCAGCAAACAGGGGGCGGCAACTAATGAAAAACTGTTTTTT.

CDR3 nucleotide sequence: TGTGCCAGCAGCCCGTGGGCAGGGCCCAATGAGCAGTTCTTC. Its protein product is CASSPWAGPNEQFF. The V gene is TRBV7-9, the J gene TRBJ2-1, with D perhaps TRBD1 (5 bases). The V end was cut by 5 bases, the J end by 6 bases, with 14 bases between. Germline V gene sequence: CDR1 SEHNR, CDR2 FQNEAQ (reference sequence). The CDR3 sequence is 14 residues long.

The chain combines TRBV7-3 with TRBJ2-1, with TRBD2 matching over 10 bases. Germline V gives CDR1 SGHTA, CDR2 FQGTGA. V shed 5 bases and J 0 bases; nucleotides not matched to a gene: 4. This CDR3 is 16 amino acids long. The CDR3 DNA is TGTGCCAGCAGCCAAGCTAGCGGGGGCTCCTACAATGAGCAGTTCTTC. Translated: CASSQASGGSYNEQFF. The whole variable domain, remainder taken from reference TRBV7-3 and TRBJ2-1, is GAGVSQTPSNKVTEKGKYVELRCDPISGHTALYWYRQSLGQGPEFLIYFQGTGAADDSGLPNDRFFAVRPEGSVSTLKIQRTERGDSAVYLCASSQASGGSYNEQFFGPGTRLTVL.

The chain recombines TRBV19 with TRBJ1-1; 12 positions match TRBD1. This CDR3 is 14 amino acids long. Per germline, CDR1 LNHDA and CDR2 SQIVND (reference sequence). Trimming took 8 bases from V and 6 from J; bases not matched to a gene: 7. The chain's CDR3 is CASWGRDRGPEAFF. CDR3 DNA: TGTGCCAGTTGGGGTAGGGACAGGGGGCCTGAAGCTTTCTTT.

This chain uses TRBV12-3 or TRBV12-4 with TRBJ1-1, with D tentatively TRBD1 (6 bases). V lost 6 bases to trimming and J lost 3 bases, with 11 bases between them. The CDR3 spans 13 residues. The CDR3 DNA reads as TGTGCCAGCAGGCAGGGGTTGGACACTGAAGCTTTCTTT. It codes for CASRQGLDTEAFF.

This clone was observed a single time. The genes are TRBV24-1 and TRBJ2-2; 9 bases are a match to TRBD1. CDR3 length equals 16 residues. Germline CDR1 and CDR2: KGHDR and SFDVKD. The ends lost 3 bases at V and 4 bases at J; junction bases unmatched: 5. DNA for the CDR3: TGTGCCACCAGTGATGCCGGGACAGGGTCCACCGGGGAGCTGTTTTTT. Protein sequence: CATSDAGTGSTGELFF.

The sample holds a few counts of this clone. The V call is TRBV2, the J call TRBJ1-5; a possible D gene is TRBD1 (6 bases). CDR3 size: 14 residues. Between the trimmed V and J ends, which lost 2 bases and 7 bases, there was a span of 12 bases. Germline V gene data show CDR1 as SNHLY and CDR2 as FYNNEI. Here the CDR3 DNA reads TGTGCCAGCAGTGAATCAGGGGTCCGACAGCCCCAGCATTTT. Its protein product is CASSESGVRQPQHF.

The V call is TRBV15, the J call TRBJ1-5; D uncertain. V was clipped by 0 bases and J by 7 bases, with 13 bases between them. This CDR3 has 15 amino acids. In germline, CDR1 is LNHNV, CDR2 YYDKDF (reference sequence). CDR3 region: CATSRDRGSAQPQHF. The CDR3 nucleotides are TGTGCCACCAGCAGAGACCGGGGTTCCGCCCAGCCCCAGCATTTT.

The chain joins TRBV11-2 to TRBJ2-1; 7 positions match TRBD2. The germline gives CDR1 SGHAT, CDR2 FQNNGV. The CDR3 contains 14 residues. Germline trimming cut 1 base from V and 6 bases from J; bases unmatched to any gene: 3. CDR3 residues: CASSLAGTINEQFF. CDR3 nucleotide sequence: TGTGCCAGCAGCTTAGCGGGGACTATCAATGAGCAGTTCTTC.

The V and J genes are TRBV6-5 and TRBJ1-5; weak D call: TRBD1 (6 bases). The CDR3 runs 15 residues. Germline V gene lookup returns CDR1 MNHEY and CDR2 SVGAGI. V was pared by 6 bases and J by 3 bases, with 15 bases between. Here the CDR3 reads CASRPTGSTNQPQHF. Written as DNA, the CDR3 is TGTGCCAGCAGACCCACAGGGAGTACCAATCAGCCCCAGCATTTT.